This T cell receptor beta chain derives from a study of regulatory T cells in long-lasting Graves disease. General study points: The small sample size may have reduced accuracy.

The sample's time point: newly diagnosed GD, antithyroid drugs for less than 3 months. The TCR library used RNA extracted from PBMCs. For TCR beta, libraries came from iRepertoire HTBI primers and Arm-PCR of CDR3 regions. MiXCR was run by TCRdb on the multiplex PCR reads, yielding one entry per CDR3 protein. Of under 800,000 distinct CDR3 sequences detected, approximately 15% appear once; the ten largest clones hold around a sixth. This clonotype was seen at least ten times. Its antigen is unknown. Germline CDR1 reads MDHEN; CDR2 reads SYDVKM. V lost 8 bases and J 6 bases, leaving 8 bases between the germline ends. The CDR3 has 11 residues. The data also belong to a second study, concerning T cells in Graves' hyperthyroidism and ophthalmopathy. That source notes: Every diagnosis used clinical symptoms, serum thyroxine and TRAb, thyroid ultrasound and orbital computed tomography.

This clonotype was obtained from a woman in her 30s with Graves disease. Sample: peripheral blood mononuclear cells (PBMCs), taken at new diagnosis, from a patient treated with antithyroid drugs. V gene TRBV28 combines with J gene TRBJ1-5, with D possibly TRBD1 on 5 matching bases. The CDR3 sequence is CASQGFQPQHF. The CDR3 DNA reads TGTGCCAGCCAGGGTTTTCAGCCCCAGCATTTT.